The entry below gives a single T cell receptor (beta chain) sequence along with its context. The sample's treatment: over 15 received Ad26.COV2.S at low or high dose, single or two shots; about 5 received placebo; per-sample allocation not given. Sampling was done on day 63 after the first vaccine or placebo injection. The data were obtained in a study of Ad26.COV2.S vaccination and SARS-CoV-2 variants. Sequencing was performed with immunoSEQ multiplex PCR; in TCRdb, only in-frame clones are kept and a portion is missing. The sample contains around 250,000 clones, approximately 88% of which appear only once. The CDR3 totals 16 residues.

The chain uses TRBV21-1 and TRBJ2-1; the table gives TRBD1 as D, unverified against the DNA. TRBV21-1 is designated a pseudogene. The receptor was isolated from a person aged 18-65 years who received the Ad26.COV2.S COVID-19 vaccine or a placebo. Sequenced here: peripheral blood, sampled in a trial of Ad26.COV2.S vaccine versus placebo. CDR3 sequence reads: CASSHLGQGAPNEQFF. In nucleotides, the CDR3 is TGTGCCAGCAGCCACCTGGGGCAGGGGGCGCCCAATGAGCAGTTCTTC.